This T cell receptor beta chain was found in a study of T cell responses to AZD1222 COVID-19 vaccine. Study results and limitations: Reportedly, nearly half the spike-specific TCRs target unmutated variant regions. Dominant CD4 TCR responses targeted spike regions 160-218 and 743-854. Donors, mostly white British, included more females; clonal diversity was possibly underestimated. Repertoires were obtained only post-peak T cell response.

Profiling relied on immunoSEQ multiplex PCR, and the TCRdb table lists in-frame clones only, not all of them. The table records about 180,000 clones, over 85% of them present only once. Worth noting for this clone: Its specificity is unknown.

This CDR3 has 14 residues. The germline V gene has CDR1 MGHRA and CDR2 YSYEKL. Trimming shortened V by 4 bases and J by 2 bases, and 12 bases separated the two germline ends. The receptor's source is an adult who received the MenACWY meningococcal vaccine as a control. V and J are TRBV4-1 and TRBJ2-7; D ambiguous. The sample consisted of peripheral blood, taken 28 days after the second dose of the MenACWY control vaccine. For the CDR3, the DNA is TGCGCCAGCAGCCCCGGAATACAAACCTACGAGCAGTACTTC. Its protein product is CASSPGIQTYEQYF.